These 14 T cell receptor beta chains were all obtained from the same sample, sequenced in a study of blood T cell repertoires in COVID-19. TCRdb's table, derived via immunoSEQ multiplex PCR, lists solely in-frame clones and lacks some. The sample includes roughly 99,000 clones, around 79% seen only once; the top ten take 15% to 20%. The sequenced material came from peripheral blood. These receptors were obtained from a woman older than 75 with active or convalescent COVID-19.

Regarding this clone: A junction end diverges from the germline sequence, so it may reflect a read error. The V and J genes are TRBV29-1 and TRBJ1-3; 9 positions match TRBD1. The CDR3 spans 15 residues. CDR1 SQVTM and CDR2 ANQGSEA come from the germline V gene. This CDR3 reads CSVEEGQGRGNTIYF. The CDR3 region has the DNA TGCAGCGTGGAAGAAGGACAGGGGCGTGGAAACACCATATATTTT. Full variable domain (remainder filled in from reference TRBV29-1 and TRBJ1-3): SAVISQKPSRDICQRGTSLTIQCQVDSQVTMMFWYRQQPGQSLTLIATANQGSEATYESGFVIDKFPISRPNLTFSTLTVSNMSPEDSSIYLCSVEEGQGRGNTIYFGEGSWLTVV.

The CDR3 bases are TGCAGCGCTATCGGCCCGACTAGCGGGAGCGTGAATGAGCAGTTCTTC. Translating gives CSAIGPTSGSVNEQFF. The chain is built from TRBV29-1 and TRBJ2-1, with TRBD2 matching 12 bases. Looked up from germline, CDR1 is SQVTM and CDR2 is ANQGSEA. There are 16 residues in the CDR3. The V segment lost 7 bases and the J segment 7 bases; nucleotides outside the gene matches: 14.

This clone was counted between two and nine times. The chain employs TRBV2 and TRBJ1-5; 7 nucleotides match TRBD1. The CDR3 is 13 residues long. Germline V gives CDR1 SNHLY, CDR2 FYNNEI. J was trimmed by 5 bases and V by 5 bases; bases with no gene match: 3. CDR3 nucleotides: TGTGCCAGCAGTCCCACAGGGGATCAGCCCCAGCATTTT. This encodes CASSPTGDQPQHF.

The V and J genes are TRBV28 and TRBJ2-2; 9 nucleotides match TRBD2. The CDR3 covers 16 residues. Germline trimming cut 3 bases from V and 4 bases from J; bases unmatched to any gene: 6. The germline gives CDR1 MDHEN, CDR2 SYDVKM. The CDR3 bases are TGTGCCAGCAGTTTGTTGACTAGCGGCTCCACCGGGGAGCTGTTTTTT. Protein product: CASSLLTSGSTGELFF.

V usage is TRBV28 and J usage is TRBJ2-3, with 9 bases fitting TRBD2. The length of the CDR3 is 15 residues. The germline CDR1 and CDR2 sequences are MDHEN and SYDVKM. The V gene end was trimmed by 5 bases and the J gene end by 2 bases; junction bases not matched to a gene: 5. The CDR3 DNA sequence: TGTGCCAGCAGTACACCGGGACTAGCCACAGATACGCAGTATTTT. This sequence encodes CASSTPGLATDTQYF. Full variable domain (rest looked up from reference TRBV28 and TRBJ2-3): DVKVTQSSRYLVKRTGEKVFLECVQDMDHENMFWYRQDPGLGLRLIYFSYDVKMKEKGDIPEGYSVSREKKERFSLILESASTNQTSMYLCASSTPGLATDTQYFGPGTRLTVL.

The chain links TRBV5-4 to TRBJ2-5; TRBD2 agrees at 9 bases. The CDR3 extends over 15 amino acids. With V trimmed by 5 bases and J by 4 bases, 9 bases remained unmatched. CDR1 SGHNT and CDR2 YYREEE come from the germline V gene (reference sequence). The CDR3 spells CASRTTGTSLETQYF. DNA for the CDR3: TGTGCCAGCAGAACGACCGGGACTAGCTTAGAGACCCAGTACTTC.

The chain couples TRBV29-1 to TRBJ1-5; possible D gene TRBD1, 5 bases. The CDR3 has 12 amino acids. Per the germline V gene, CDR1 is SQVTM and CDR2 is ANQGSEA. V shed 4 bases and J shed 2 bases, with 6 bases lying between them. The CDR3 nucleotides read TGCAGCGTTGGGGGCGGCAATCAGCCCCAGCATTTT. Its protein is CSVGGGNQPQHF. The entire variable domain, with the rest obtained from reference TRBV29-1 and TRBJ1-5, is as follows: SAVISQKPSRDICQRGTSLTIQCQVDSQVTMMFWYRQQPGQSLTLIATANQGSEATYESGFVIDKFPISRPNLTFSTLTVSNMSPEDSSIYLCSVGGGNQPQHFGDGTRLSIL.

This chain connects TRBV12-5 to TRBJ1-2, with 7 nucleotides matching TRBD1. Germline V gives CDR1 LGHNT, CDR2 FRNRAP. V trimming: 3 bases; J trimming: 4 bases; junction bases outside the gene matches: 8. The CDR3 sequence is 15 residues long. CDR3 sequence reads: CASGFLSTGTYGYTF. For the CDR3, the DNA is TGTGCTAGTGGTTTCTTATCGACAGGGACCTATGGCTACACCTTC.

The CDR3 DNA sequence: TGTGCCATCAGCGCTGGGACAGGGGAACAGCCCCAGCATTTT. Translated, it gives CAISAGTGEQPQHF. V usage is TRBV10-3 and J usage is TRBJ1-5; 10 positions match TRBD1. Germline V gives CDR1 ENHRY, CDR2 SYGVKD. This CDR3 contains 14 residues. Trimming cost V 6 bases and J 7 bases; bases outside gene matches: 6.

The rearrangement joins TRBV18 to TRBJ1-2; 8 bases line up with TRBD1. This CDR3 is built from 17 residues. V gave up 2 bases and J gave up 6 bases; unmatched junction bases: 14. Germline CDR1 KGHSH, CDR2 LQKENI. For the CDR3, the DNA is TGTGCCAGCTCACCAAATCCGAGACAGGGGAGATCCGATGGCTACACCTTC. It specifies CASSPNPRQGRSDGYTF.

Details on this clone: An end of the junction differs from the germline gene, which may be a read error. CDR3 DNA sequence: TGTGCCAGCAGCTACTCGGGGGAGAACTATGGCTACACCTTC. This translates into CASSYSGENYGYTF. The genes are TRBV5-1 and TRBJ1-2; TRBD1 might be the D (5 bases). CDR1 and CDR2 (germline): SGHRS, YFSETQ. This CDR3 region has 14 residues.

J is TRBJ1-2 and V is TRBV11-3, with D maybe TRBD1 (6 bases). V shed 5 bases and J shed 7 bases, with 14 bases lying between them. From germline, CDR1 is SGHNT and CDR2 YENEEA. This CDR3 is 13 amino acids long. Here the CDR3 reads CASSTPTGFGYTF. As DNA, the CDR3 is TGTGCCAGCAGCACTCCAACAGGGTTTGGCTACACCTTC.

This chain links TRBV2 with TRBJ1-3; 9 nucleotides align to TRBD1. Germline V gene lookup returns CDR1 SNHLY and CDR2 FYNNEI. The CDR3 contains 16 residues. After removal of 6 bases from V and 2 bases from J, the junction contained 8 bases not matched to a gene. CDR3 nucleotides: TGTGCCAGCAGCGAACGGACAGGGGAAGCTGGAAACACCATATATTTT. Protein sequence: CASSERTGEAGNTIYF.

This sequence joins TRBV2 and TRBJ1-3; 7 bases align to TRBD1. Germline V lookup: CDR1 SNHLY, CDR2 FYNNEI. The CDR3 is made up of 15 amino acids. V dropped 5 bases and J dropped 4; count of bases not matched to a gene: 8. CDR3 region: CASSFLDREGNTIYF. Here the CDR3 DNA reads TGTGCCAGCAGTTTTCTCGACAGGGAAGGAAACACCATATATTTT.